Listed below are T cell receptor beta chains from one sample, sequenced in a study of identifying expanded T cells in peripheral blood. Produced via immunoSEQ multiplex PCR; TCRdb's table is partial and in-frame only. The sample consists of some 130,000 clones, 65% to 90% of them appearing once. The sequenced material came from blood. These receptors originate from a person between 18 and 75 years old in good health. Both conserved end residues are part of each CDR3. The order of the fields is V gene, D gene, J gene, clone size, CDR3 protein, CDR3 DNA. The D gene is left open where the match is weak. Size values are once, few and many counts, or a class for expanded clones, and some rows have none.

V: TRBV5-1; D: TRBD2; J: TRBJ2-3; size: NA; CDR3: CASAASGGTSTDTQYF; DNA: TGCGCCAGTGCGGCTAGCGGGGGAACTAGCACAGATACGCAGTATTTT
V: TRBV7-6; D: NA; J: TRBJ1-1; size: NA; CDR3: CASKREPSMDTEAFF; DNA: TGTGCCAGCAAACGAGAACCCTCCATGGACACTGAAGCTTTCTTT
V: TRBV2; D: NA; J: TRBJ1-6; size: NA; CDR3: CASSSGLLTSPLHF; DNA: TGTGCCAGCAGTTCGGGACTCTTGACTTCACCCCTCCACTTT
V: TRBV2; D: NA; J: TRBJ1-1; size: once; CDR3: CASSTSWVSEAFF; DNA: TGTGCCAGCAGTACTAGCTGGGTGAGTGAAGCTTTCTTT
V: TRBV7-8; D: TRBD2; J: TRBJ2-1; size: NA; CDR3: CASSLGGSYNEQFF; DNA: TGTGCCAGCAGCTTGGGGGGGTCCTACAATGAGCAGTTCTTC
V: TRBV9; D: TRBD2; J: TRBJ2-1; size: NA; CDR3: CASSDRLAGYYNEQFF; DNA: TGTGCCAGCAGCGACAGACTAGCGGGTTACTACAATGAGCAGTTCTTC
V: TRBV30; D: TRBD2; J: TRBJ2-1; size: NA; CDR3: CAWSARGLAGGNNEQFF; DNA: TGTGCCTGGAGTGCCCGAGGACTAGCGGGGGGAAACAATGAGCAGTTCTTC
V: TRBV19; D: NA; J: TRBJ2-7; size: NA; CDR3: CASRLGGGTYEQYF; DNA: TGTGCCAGCCGTCTCGGAGGGGGAACCTACGAGCAGTACTTC
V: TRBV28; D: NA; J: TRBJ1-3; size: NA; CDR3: CASRQGGNTIYF; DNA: TGTGCCAGCCGGCAGGGTGGAAACACCATATATTTT
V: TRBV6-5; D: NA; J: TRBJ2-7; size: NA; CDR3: CASTSEMSYEQYF; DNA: TGTGCCAGCACTAGCGAAATGTCCTACGAGCAGTACTTC
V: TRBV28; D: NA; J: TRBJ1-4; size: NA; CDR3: CASSPSVNEKLFF; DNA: TGTGCCAGCAGTCCGAGTGTAAATGAAAAACTGTTTTTT
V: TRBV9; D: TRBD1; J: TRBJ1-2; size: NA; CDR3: CASKSLNRGLHGDYGYTF; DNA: TGTGCCAGCAAAAGCTTAAACAGGGGGCTGCACGGTGACTATGGCTACACCTTC
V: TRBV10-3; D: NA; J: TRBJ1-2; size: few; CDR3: CAINQGVDGYTF; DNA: TGTGCCATCAACCAAGGGGTCGATGGCTACACCTTC
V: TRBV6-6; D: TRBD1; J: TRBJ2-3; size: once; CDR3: CASHGATGGADTQYF; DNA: TGTGCCAGCCACGGGGCAACAGGGGGCGCAGATACGCAGTATTTT
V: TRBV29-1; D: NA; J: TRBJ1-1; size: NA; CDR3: CSVYNSGSTEAFF; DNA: TGCAGCGTTTACAACTCCGGGAGCACTGAAGCTTTTTTT
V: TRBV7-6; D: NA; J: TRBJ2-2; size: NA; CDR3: CASSRRLGTGELFF; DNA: TGTGCCAGCAGCCGGCGGTTAGGGACCGGGGAGCTGTTTTTT
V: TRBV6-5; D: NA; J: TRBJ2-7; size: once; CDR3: CASSPGTGTSEQYF; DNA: TGTGCCAGCAGCCCCGGGACAGGGACTAGCGAGCAGTACTTC
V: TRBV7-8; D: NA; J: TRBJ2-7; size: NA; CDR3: CASTPRDGFTYEQYF; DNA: TGTGCCAGCACCCCAAGGGACGGATTCACCTACGAGCAGTACTTC
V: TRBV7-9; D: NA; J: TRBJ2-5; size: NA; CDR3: CASSPSAGYQETQYF; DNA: TGTGCCAGCAGTCCCTCCGCAGGGTACCAAGAGACCCAGTACTTC
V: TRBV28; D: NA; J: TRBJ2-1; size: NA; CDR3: CASSSNLGGSTYNEQFF; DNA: TGTGCCAGCAGTTCTAATCTGGGGGGATCCACCTACAATGAGCAGTTCTTC
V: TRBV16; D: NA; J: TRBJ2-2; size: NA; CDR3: CASSQGVSFTGELFF; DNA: TGTGCCAGCAGCCAAGGGGTGTCCTTCACCGGGGAGCTGTTTTTT
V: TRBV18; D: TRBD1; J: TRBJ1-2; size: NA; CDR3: CASSPATGPNYGYTF; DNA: TGTGCCAGCTCACCAGCGACAGGGCCTAACTATGGCTACACCTTC
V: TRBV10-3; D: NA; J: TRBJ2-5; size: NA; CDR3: CAISESIGRGDETQYF; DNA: TGTGCCATCAGTGAGTCGATAGGCAGGGGGGACGAGACCCAGTACTTC
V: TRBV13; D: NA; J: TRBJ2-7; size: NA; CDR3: CASSPRGDGSSYEQYF; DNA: TGTGCCAGCAGCCCCAGGGGGGACGGCAGCTCCTACGAGCAGTACTTC
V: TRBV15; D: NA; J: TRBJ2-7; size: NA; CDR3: CATGGHPYEQYF; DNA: TGTGCCACCGGGGGACACCCCTACGAGCAGTACTTC
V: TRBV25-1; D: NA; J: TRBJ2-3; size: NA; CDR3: CASSEFYCIPDTQYF; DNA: TGTGCCAGCAGTGAATTTTACTGCATCCCAGATACGCAGTATTTT
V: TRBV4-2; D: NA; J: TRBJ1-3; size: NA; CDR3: CASSQEATVSGNTIYF; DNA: TGTGCCAGCAGCCAAGAAGCAACAGTCTCTGGAAACACCATATATTTT
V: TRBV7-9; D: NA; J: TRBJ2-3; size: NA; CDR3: CASIQAGEDTQYF; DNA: TGTGCCAGCATCCAGGCCGGGGAGGATACGCAGTATTTT
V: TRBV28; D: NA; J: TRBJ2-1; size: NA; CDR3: CASSSGGYNEQFF; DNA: TGTGCCAGCAGTTCCGGTGGATACAATGAGCAGTTCTTC
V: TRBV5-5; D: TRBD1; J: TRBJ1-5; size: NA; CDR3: CASSLRPGGQGRDQPQHF; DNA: TGTGCCAGCAGCCTCCGCCCAGGGGGACAGGGTAGGGATCAGCCCCAGCATTTT
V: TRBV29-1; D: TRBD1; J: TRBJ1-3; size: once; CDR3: CSVEADRGRIGGGNTIYF; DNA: TGCAGCGTTGAAGCGGACAGGGGCCGAATCGGAGGAGGAAACACCATATATTTT
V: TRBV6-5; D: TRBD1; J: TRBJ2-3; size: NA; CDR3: CASSPGTGLIPDF; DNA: TGTGCCAGCAGCCCCGGGACAGGGCTTATACCGGATTTT
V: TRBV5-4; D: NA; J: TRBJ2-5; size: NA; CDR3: CASSFQVLEETQYF; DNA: TGTGCCAGCAGCTTTCAAGTCCTCGAAGAGACCCAGTACTTC
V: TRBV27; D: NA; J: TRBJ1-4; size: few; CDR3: CATNRGYEKLFF; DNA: TGTGCCACCAACCGGGGGTATGAAAAACTGTTTTTT
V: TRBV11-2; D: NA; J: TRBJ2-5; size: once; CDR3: CASSPRTLQETQYF; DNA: TGTGCCAGCAGCCCGAGGACACTCCAAGAGACCCAGTACTTC
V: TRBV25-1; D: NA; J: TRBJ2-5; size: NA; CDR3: CASSDAVVQETQYF; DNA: TGTGCCAGCAGTGACGCGGTCGTTCAAGAGACCCAGTACTTC
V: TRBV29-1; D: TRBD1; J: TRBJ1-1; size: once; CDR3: CSVLHRTGSPNTEAFF; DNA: TGCAGCGTTCTGCATCGGACAGGGTCGCCGAACACTGAAGCTTTCTTT
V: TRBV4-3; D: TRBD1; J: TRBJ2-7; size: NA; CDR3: CASSLRDRGHEQYF; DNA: TGCGCCAGCAGCCTCAGGGACAGGGGACACGAGCAGTACTTC
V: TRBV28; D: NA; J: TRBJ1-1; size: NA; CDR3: CASSYPSTEAFF; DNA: TGTGCCAGCAGTTACCCGAGCACTGAAGCTTTCTTT
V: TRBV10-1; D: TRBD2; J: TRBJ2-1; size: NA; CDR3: CASSETAGGYNEQFF; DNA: TGCGCCAGCAGTGAGACGGCGGGAGGTTACAATGAGCAGTTCTTC
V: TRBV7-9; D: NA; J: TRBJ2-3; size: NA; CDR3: CASSLRGGQTTPDTQYF; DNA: TGTGCCAGCAGCCTCCGGGGAGGCCAAACGACCCCAGATACGCAGTATTTT
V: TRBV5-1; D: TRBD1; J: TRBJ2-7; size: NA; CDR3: CASSLTGGVYEQYF; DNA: TGCGCCAGCAGCCTGACAGGGGGCGTCTACGAGCAGTACTTC
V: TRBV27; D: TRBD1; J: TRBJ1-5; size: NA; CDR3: CASSSTRDRGRSNQPQHF; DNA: TGTGCCAGCAGTTCGACCCGGGACAGGGGTAGGAGCAATCAGCCCCAGCATTTT
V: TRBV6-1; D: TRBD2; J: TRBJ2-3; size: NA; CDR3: CASSEAPGLAGGDTQYF; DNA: TGTGCCAGCAGTGAAGCGCCGGGACTAGCGGGAGGAGATACGCAGTATTTT
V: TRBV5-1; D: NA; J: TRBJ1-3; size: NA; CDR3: CASSPATGNTIYF; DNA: TGCGCCAGCAGCCCAGCAACTGGAAACACCATATATTTT
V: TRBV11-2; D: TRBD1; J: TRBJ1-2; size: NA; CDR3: CASSRKPDRGLYGYTF; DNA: TGTGCCAGCAGCCGCAAGCCGGACAGGGGTCTGTATGGCTACACCTTC
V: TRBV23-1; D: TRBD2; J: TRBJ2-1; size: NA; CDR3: CASHPQRAGGPYNEQFF; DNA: TGCGCCAGCCACCCCCAACGAGCGGGAGGGCCCTACAATGAGCAGTTCTTC
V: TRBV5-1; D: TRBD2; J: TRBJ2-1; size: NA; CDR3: CASSLSRLAANEQFF; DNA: TGCGCCAGCAGCTTGTCGCGACTAGCCGCCAATGAGCAGTTCTTC
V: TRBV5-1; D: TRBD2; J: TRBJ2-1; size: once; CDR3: CASSPPRGEYNEQFF; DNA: TGCGCCAGCAGCCCCCCCCGGGGGGAGTACAATGAGCAGTTCTTC
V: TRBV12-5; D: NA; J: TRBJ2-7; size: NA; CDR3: CASGLGYEQYF; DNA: TGTGCTAGTGGTTTGGGCTACGAGCAGTACTTC
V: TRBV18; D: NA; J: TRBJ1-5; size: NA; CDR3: CASSPQAQDPNQPQHF; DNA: TGTGCCAGCTCACCACAAGCCCAGGATCCCAATCAGCCCCAGCATTTT
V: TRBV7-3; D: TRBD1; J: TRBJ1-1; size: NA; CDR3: CASSRTGGTEAFF; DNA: TGTGCCAGCAGCAGGACAGGGGGCACTGAAGCTTTCTTT
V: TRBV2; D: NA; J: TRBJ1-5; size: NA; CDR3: CASSEAEGRNQPQHF; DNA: TGTGCCAGCAGTGAAGCGGAAGGGCGAAATCAGCCCCAGCATTTT
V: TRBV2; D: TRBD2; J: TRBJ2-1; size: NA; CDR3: CASRQGLAGNEQFF; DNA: TGTGCCAGCAGACAAGGACTAGCGGGAAATGAGCAGTTCTTC